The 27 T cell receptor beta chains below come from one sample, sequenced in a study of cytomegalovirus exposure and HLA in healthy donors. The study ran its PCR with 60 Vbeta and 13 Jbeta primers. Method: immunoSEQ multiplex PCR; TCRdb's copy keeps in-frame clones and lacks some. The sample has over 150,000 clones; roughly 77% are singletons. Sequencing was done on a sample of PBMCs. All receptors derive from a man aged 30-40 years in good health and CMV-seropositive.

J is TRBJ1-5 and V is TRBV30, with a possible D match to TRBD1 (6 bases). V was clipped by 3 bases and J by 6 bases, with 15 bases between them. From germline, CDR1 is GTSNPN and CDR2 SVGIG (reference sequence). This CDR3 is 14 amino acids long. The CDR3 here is CAWRGAGSGQPQHF. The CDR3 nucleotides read TGTGCCTGGAGGGGGGCGGGCTCGGGTCAGCCCCAGCATTTT.

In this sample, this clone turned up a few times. The CDR3, as DNA: TGTGCCAGCAGCGAACCGGGACTAACAAAAGAGACCCAGTACTTC. The encoded protein is CASSEPGLTKETQYF. This rearrangement joins TRBV6-5 to TRBJ2-5; 7 positions match TRBD2. Looked up from germline, CDR1 is MNHEY and CDR2 is SVGAGI. V gave up 6 bases and J gave up 3 bases; unmatched junction bases: 10. The CDR3 length is 15 residues.

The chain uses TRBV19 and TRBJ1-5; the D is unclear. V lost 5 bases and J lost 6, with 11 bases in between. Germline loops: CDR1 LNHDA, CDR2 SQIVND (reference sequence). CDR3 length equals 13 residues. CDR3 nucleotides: TGTGCCAGTAGTGGTACTTCACCTCAGCCCCAGCATTTT. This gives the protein CASSGTSPQPQHF.

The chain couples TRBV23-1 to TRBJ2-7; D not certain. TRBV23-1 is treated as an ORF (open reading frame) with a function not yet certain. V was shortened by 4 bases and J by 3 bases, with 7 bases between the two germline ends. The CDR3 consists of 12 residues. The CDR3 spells CASSLRGYEQYF. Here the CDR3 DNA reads TGCGCCAGCAGTCTGCGCGGCTACGAGCAGTACTTC.

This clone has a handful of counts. DNA for the CDR3: TGCGCCAGCAGCCTAGAAAGGGCAGGGGCAGATACGCAGTATTTT. Its protein product is CASSLERAGADTQYF. J is TRBJ2-3 and V is TRBV5-1, with D possibly TRBD1 on 6 matching bases. This CDR3 contains 15 residues. The V gene's germline CDR1 is SGHRS and CDR2 YFSETQ. V dropped 4 bases and J dropped 4 bases, with 16 bases sitting between them.

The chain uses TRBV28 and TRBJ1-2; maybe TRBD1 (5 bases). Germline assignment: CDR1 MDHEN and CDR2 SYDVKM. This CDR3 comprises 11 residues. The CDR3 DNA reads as TGTGGATCCGGGGGACGCTATGGCTACACCTTC. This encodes CGSGGRYGYTF.

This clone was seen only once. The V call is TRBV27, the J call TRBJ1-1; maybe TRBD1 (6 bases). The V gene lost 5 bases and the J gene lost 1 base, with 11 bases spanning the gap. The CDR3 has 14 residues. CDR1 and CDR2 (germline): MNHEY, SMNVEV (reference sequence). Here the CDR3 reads CASSPGQPNTEAFF. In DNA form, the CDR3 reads TGTGCCAGCAGTCCTGGACAGCCGAACACTGAAGCTTTCTTT.

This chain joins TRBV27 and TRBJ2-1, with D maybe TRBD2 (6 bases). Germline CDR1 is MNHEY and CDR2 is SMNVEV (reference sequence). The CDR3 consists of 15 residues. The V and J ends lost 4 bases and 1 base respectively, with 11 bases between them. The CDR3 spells CASSSGDASYNEQFF. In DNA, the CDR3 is TGTGCCAGCAGTTCGGGGGACGCTTCCTACAATGAGCAGTTCTTC.

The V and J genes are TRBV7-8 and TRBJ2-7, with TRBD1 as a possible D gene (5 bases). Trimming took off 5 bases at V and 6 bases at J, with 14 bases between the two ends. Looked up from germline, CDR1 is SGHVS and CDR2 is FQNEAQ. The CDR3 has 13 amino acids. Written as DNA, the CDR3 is TGTGCCAGCAGCCCTCCCGCCAGGGTCGAGCAGTACTTC. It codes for CASSPPARVEQYF.

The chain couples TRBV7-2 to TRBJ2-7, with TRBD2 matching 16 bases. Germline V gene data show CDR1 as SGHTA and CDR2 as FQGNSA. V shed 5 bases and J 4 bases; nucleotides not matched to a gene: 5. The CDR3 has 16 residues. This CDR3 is CASSGTSGGAGYEQYF. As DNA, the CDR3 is TGTGCCAGCAGCGGGACTAGCGGGGGGGCCGGGTACGAGCAGTACTTC.

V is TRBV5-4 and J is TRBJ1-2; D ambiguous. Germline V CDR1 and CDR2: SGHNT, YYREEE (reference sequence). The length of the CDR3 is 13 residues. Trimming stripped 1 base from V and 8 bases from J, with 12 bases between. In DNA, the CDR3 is TGTGCCAGCAGCTTGATGAGAGAGTACGGCTACACCTTC. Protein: CASSLMREYGYTF. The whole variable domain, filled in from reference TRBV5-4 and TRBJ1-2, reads ETGVTQSPTHLIKTRGQQVTLRCSSQSGHNTVSWYQQALGQGPQFIFQYYREEENGRGNFPPRFSGLQFPNYSSELNVNALELDDSALYLCASSLMREYGYTFGSGTRLTVV.

The CDR3 here is CASSLWGGATNEKLFF. DNA of the CDR3: TGTGCCAGCAGCTTATGGGGGGGGGCAACTAATGAAAAACTGTTTTTT. J is TRBJ1-4 and V is TRBV11-2, with D possibly matching TRBD1 (5 bases). V shed 2 bases and J shed 0 bases, with 10 bases lying between them. Germline loops: CDR1 SGHAT, CDR2 FQNNGV. The CDR3 loop spans 16 amino acids.

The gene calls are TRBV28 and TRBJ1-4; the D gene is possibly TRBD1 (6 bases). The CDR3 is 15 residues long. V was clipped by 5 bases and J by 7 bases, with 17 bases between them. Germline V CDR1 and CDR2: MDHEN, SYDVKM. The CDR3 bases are TGTGCCAGCAGTCGCGGCGGGGGCGCGGCTGAAAAACTGTTTTTT. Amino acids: CASSRGGGAAEKLFF.

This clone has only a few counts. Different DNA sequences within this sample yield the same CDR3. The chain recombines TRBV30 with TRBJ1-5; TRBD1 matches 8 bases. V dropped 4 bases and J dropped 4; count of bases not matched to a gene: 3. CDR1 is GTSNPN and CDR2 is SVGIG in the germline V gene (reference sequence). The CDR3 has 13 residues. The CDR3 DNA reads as TGTGCCTGGACAGGGGGCCCGAATCAGCCCCAGCATTTT. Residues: CAWTGGPNQPQHF.

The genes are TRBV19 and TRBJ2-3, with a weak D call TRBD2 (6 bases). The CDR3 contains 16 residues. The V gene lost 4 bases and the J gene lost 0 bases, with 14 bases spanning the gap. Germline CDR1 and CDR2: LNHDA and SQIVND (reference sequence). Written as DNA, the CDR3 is TGTGCCAGTAGTACCCTCCTTGGGGGGAGCACAGATACGCAGTATTTT. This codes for CASSTLLGGSTDTQYF.

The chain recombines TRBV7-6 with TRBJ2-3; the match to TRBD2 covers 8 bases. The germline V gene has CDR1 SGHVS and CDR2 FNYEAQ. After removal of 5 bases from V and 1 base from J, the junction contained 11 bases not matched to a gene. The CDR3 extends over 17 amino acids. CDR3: CASSPTAARGGTDTQYF. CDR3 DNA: TGTGCCAGCAGCCCTACCGCTGCGCGGGGGGGCACAGATACGCAGTATTTT.

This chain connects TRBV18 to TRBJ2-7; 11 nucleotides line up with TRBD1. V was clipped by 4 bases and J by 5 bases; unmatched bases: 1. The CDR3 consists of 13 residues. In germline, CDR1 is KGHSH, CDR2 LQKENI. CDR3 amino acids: CASSRGQGDEQYF. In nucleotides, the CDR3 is TGTGCCAGCTCACGGGGACAGGGGGACGAGCAGTACTTC.

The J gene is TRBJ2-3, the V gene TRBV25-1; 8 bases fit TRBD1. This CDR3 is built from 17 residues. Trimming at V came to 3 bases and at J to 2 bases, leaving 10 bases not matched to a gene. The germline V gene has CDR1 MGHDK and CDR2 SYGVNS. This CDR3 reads CASSDGGGTGTTDTQYF. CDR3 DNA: TGTGCCAGCAGTGACGGTGGAGGGACAGGAACCACAGATACGCAGTATTTT.

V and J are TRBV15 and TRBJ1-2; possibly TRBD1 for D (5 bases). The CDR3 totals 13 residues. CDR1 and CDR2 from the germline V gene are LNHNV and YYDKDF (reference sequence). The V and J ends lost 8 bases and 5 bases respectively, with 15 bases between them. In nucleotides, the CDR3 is TGTGCCACCGGAAGGCAGGGAGGGTATGGCTACACCTTC. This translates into CATGRQGGYGYTF. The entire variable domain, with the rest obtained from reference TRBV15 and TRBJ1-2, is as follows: DAMVIQNPRYQVTQFGKPVTLSCSQTLNHNVMYWYQQKSSQAPKLLFHYYDKDFNNEADTPDNFQSRRPNTSFCFLDIRSPGLGDTAMYLCATGRQGGYGYTFGSGTRLTVV.

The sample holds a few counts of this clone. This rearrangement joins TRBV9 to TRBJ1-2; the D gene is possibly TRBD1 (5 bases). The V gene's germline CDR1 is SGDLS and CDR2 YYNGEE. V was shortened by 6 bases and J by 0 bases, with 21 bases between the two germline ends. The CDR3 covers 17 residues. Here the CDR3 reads CASTVGQGNLANYGYTF. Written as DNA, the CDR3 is TGTGCCAGCACCGTCGGGCAGGGTAATTTAGCTAACTATGGCTACACCTTC.

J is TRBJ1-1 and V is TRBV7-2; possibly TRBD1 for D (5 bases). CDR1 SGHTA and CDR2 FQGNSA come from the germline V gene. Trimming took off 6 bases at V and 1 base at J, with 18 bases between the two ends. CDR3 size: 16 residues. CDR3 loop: CASRSRPGEGNTEAFF. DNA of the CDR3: TGTGCCAGCAGATCCCGACCGGGGGAGGGGAACACTGAAGCTTTCTTT.

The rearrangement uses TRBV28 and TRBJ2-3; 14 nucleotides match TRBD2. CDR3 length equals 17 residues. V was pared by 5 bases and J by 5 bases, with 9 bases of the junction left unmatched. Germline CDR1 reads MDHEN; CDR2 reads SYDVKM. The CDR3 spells CASSQTSGRALGDTQYF. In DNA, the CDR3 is TGTGCCAGCAGTCAGACTAGCGGGAGGGCCCTGGGAGATACGCAGTATTTT.

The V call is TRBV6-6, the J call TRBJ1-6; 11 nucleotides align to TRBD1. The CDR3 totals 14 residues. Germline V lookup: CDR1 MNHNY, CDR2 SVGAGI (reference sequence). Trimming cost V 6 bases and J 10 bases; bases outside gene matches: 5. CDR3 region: CASSRDRGRSPLHF. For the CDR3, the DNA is TGTGCCAGCAGCAGGGACAGGGGGAGATCACCCCTCCACTTT.

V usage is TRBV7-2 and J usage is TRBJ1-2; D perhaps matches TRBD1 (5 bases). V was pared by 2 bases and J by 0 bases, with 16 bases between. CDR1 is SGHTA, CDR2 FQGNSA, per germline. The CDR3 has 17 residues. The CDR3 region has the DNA TGTGCCAGCAGCTTAAACCCTGGGACTCTAGCTAACTATGGCTACACCTTC. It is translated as CASSLNPGTLANYGYTF.

The CDR3 coding sequence is TGTGCCAGCAGCCGCTCCGCGGGGGGGCAAGCTGGGGCCAACGTCCTGACTTTC. Translated, it gives CASSRSAGGQAGANVLTF. The chain has TRBV4-2 and TRBJ2-6; 9 nucleotides match TRBD2. The CDR3 length is 18 residues. The ends lost 4 bases at V and 2 bases at J; junction bases unmatched: 9. Germline assignment: CDR1 LGHNA and CDR2 YNFKEQ.

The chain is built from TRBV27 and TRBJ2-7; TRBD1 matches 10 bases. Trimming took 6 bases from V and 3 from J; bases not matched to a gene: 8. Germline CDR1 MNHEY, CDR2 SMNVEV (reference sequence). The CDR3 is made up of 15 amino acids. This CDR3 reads CASRIRGQGNYEQYF. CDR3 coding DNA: TGTGCCAGCAGAATCCGGGGACAGGGGAACTACGAGCAGTACTTC.

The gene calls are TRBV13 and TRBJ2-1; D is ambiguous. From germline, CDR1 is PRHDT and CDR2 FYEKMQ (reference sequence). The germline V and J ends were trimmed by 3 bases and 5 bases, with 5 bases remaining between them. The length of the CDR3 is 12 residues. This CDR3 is CASSLQNNEQFF. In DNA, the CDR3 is TGTGCCAGCAGCTTGCAGAACAATGAGCAGTTCTTC.